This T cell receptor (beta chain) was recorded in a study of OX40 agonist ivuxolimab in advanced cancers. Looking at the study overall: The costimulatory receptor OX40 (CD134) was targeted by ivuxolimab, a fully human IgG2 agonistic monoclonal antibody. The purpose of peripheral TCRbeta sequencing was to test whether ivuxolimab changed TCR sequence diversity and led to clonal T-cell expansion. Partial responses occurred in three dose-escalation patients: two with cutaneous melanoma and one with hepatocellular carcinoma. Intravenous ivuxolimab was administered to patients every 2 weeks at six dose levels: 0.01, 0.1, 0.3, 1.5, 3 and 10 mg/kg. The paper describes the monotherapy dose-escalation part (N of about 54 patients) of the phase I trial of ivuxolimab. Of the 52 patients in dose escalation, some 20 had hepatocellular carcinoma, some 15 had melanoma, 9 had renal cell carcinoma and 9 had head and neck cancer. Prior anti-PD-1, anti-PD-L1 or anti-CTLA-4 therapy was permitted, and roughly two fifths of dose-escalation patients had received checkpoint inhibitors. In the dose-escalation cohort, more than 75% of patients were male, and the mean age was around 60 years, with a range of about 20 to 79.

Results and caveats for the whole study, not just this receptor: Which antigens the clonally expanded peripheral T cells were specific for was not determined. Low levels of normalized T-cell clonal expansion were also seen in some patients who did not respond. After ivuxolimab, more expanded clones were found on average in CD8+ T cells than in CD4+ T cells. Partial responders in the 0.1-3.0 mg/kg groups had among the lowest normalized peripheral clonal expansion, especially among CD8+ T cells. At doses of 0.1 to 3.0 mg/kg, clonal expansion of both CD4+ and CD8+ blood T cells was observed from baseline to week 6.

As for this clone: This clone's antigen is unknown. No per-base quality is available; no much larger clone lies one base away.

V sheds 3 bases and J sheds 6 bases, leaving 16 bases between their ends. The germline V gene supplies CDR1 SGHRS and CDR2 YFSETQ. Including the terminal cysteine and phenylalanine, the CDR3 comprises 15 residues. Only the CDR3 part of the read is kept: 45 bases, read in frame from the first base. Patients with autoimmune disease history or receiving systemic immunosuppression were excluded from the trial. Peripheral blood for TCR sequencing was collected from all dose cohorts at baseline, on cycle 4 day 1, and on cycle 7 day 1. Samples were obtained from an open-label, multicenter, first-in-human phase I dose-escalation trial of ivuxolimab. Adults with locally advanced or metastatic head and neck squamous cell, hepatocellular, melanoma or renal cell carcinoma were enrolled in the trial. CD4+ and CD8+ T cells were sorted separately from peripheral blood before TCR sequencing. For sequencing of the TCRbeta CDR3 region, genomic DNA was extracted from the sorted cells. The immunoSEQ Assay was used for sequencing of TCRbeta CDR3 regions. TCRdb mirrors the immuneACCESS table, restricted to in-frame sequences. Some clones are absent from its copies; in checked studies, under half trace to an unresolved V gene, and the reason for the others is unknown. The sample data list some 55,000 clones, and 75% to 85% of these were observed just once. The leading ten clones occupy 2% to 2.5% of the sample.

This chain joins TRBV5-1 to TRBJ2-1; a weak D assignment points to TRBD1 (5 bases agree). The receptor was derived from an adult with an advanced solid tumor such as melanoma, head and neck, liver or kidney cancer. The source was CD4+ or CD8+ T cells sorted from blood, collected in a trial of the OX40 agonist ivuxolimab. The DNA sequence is TGCGCCAGCAGCTCCAGGGCAGACCGGGTCAATGAGCAGTTCTTC. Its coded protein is CASSSRADRVNEQFF.